These 23 T cell receptor beta chains came from one sample sequenced in a study of T-cell memory formation after mild COVID-19 listed by TCRdb under 2021. The receptor library was made with 5' RACE. Sequencing instrument: Illumina NovaSeq 6000. TCRdb took the public reads, trimmed them with fastp at Q25, ran MiXCR for clone calling and kept in-frame beta chains. Each record represents a unique CDR3 protein, reported with the most common genes and DNA among its rows. This sample holds a few hundred thousand distinct CDR3 sequences; about 27% were observed only once. The top ten hold roughly 11% of the sample. The material sequenced was PBMCs or a T cell subset sorted from them (not recorded which). These receptors were taken from an adult woman who had mild COVID-19 (a few samples of this study predate the infection). The sample titles of this study are shuffled in the database, so cell type and time point are left out; the donor was told from shared clones.

This clonotype turned up a few times. V and J are TRBV29-1 and TRBJ1-1, with 10 bases matching TRBD1. The CDR3 consists of 14 residues. The V gene end was trimmed by 4 bases and the J gene end by 3 bases; junction bases not matched to a gene: 5. Germline V gene lookup returns CDR1 SQVTM and CDR2 ANQGSEA. The CDR3 loop reads CSVVRQGAYTEAFF. The CDR3 region has the DNA TGCAGCGTTGTGAGACAGGGGGCTTACACTGAAGCTTTCTTT.

J is TRBJ2-3 and V is TRBV30; possible D gene TRBD2, 5 bases. CDR3 size: 15 residues. The germline V and J ends were trimmed by 1 base and 2 bases, with 13 bases remaining between them. The germline CDR1 and CDR2 sequences are GTSNPN and SVGIG (reference sequence). The CDR3 region is CAWSDLDSDTDTQYF. Written as DNA, the CDR3 is TGTGCCTGGAGTGACTTGGACTCCGACACAGATACGCAGTATTTT.

The rearrangement joins TRBV6-1 to TRBJ1-1; tentative D call: TRBD1 (5 bases). Germline CDR1 MNHNS, CDR2 SASEGT. The CDR3 has 13 residues. The V gene lost 0 bases and the J gene lost 10 bases, with 12 bases spanning the gap. CDR3 protein: CASSEARDPGAFF. Here the CDR3 DNA reads TGTGCCAGCAGTGAAGCTAGGGACCCTGGAGCTTTCTTT.

There are a few counts of this clonotype. J is TRBJ1-1 and V is TRBV11-2; 9 nucleotides agree with TRBD1. Germline CDR1 reads SGHAT; CDR2 reads FQNNGV. V was pared by 5 bases and J by 0 bases, with 4 bases of the junction left unmatched. The CDR3 contains 15 residues. The CDR3 coding sequence is TGTGCCAGCAGCATGCGGACAGGGGTGAACACTGAAGCTTTCTTT. Its translation: CASSMRTGVNTEAFF. Full variable domain (outside the CDR3, taken from reference TRBV11-2 and TRBJ1-1): EAGVAQSPRYKIIEKRQSVAFWCNPISGHATLYWYQQILGQGPKLLIQFQNNGVVDDSQLPKDRFSAERLKGVDSTLKIQPAKLEDSAVYLCASSMRTGVNTEAFFGQGTRLTVV.

This clonotype was observed a handful of times. V is TRBV7-9 and J is TRBJ2-1, with 7 bases lining up with TRBD2. The CDR3 is 16 residues long. Trimming at V came to 5 bases and at J to 0 bases, leaving 7 bases not matched to a gene. Germline V gene lookup returns CDR1 SEHNR and CDR2 FQNEAQ (reference sequence). This chain's CDR3 is CASSRGGSSSYNEQFF. Written as DNA, the CDR3 is TGTGCCAGCAGCCGCGGGGGATCAAGCTCCTACAATGAGCAGTTCTTC.

V is TRBV7-9 and J is TRBJ1-1; maybe TRBD1 (6 bases). V lost 3 bases and J 4 bases, leaving 21 bases between the germline ends. Germline V gives CDR1 SEHNR, CDR2 FQNEAQ (reference sequence). This CDR3 has 17 amino acids. The CDR3 region is CASSFLRHRDEGTEAFF. The DNA of the CDR3 is TGTGCCAGCAGCTTCCTCCGCCACAGGGACGAAGGCACTGAAGCTTTCTTT.

The gene calls are TRBV27 and TRBJ2-7; D perhaps matches TRBD2 (5 bases). The germline V gene has CDR1 MNHEY and CDR2 SMNVEV (reference sequence). This CDR3 spans 13 amino acids. V was shortened by 2 bases and J by 5 bases, with 10 bases between the two germline ends. CDR3 nucleotides: TGTGCCAGCAGTTTAAGCCCGCGGGACGAGCAGTACTTC. Translated, it gives CASSLSPRDEQYF.

In its sample, this clonotype was seen a few times. In DNA, the CDR3 is TGTGCCAGCAGTTATCAGGCACCGAACACCGGGGAGCTGTTTTTT. This translates into CASSYQAPNTGELFF. This rearrangement joins TRBV6-5 to TRBJ2-2; unclear D gene. The V gene's germline CDR1 is MNHEY and CDR2 SVGAGI. The CDR3 contains 15 residues. Trimming took off 3 bases at V and 0 bases at J, with 8 bases between the two ends.

The J gene is TRBJ2-5, the V gene TRBV18; D could derive from TRBD1 or TRBD2 (5 bases each). Trimming pared 1 base from V and 4 bases from J, leaving 19 bases between. This CDR3 spans 17 amino acids. CDR1 is KGHSH and CDR2 is LQKENI in the germline V gene. As DNA, the CDR3 is TGTGCCAGCTCACCACGGTACGAGGGGTCCCGAGGAGAGACCCAGTACTTC. Its protein product is CASSPRYEGSRGETQYF.

The genes are TRBV29-1 and TRBJ2-1; 7 positions match TRBD2. CDR3 length: 12 residues. V shed 7 bases and J 8 bases; nucleotides not matched to a gene: 8. The germline V gene encodes CDR1 SQVTM and CDR2 ANQGSEA. The CDR3 bases are TGCAGCGGGGAGGGCTTGTCGGATGAGCAGTTCTTC. Amino acids: CSGEGLSDEQFF.

This chain joins TRBV6-1 and TRBJ1-6, with D perhaps matching TRBD1 (5 bases). CDR1 MNHNS and CDR2 SASEGT come from the germline V gene. This CDR3 region has 16 residues. V lost 0 bases and J lost 8, with 14 bases in between. CDR3 region: CASSEASWGVDSPLHF. The CDR3 DNA reads TGTGCCAGCAGTGAAGCTAGCTGGGGGGTGGATTCACCCCTCCACTTT.

The rearrangement links TRBV4-2 to TRBJ1-2; TRBD1 might be the D (5 bases). The CDR3 has 15 residues. CDR1 is LGHNA, CDR2 YNFKEQ, per germline. Trimming removed 0 bases from V and 3 bases from J, with 11 bases in between. CDR3 bases: TGTGCCAGCAGCCAAGAAACAGGTTTTTACTATGGCTACACCTTC. Translated, it gives CASSQETGFYYGYTF.

The CDR3 protein is CASSVGGRRTEAFF. Here the CDR3 DNA reads TGTGCCAGCAGTGTGGGAGGCAGAAGGACTGAAGCTTTCTTT. The genes are TRBV2 and TRBJ1-1; D unclear. This CDR3 is 14 amino acids long. CDR1 is SNHLY and CDR2 is FYNNEI in the germline V gene. V lost 4 bases and J lost 5, with 14 bases in between.

This clonotype was observed a handful of times. Written as DNA, the CDR3 is TGCAGCGTTGAAACGGCGGGGAGAGGATATGAGCAGTTCTTC. This gives the protein CSVETAGRGYEQFF. The rearrangement uses TRBV29-1 and TRBJ2-1; tentative D call: TRBD2 (6 bases). CDR1 and CDR2 from the germline V gene are SQVTM and ANQGSEA. Trimming left V 2 bases short and J 8 bases short, with 16 bases between. The CDR3 contains 14 residues.

The sample holds a few counts of this clonotype. The chain carries TRBV7-9 and TRBJ2-3, with TRBD2 matching over 9 bases. Germline V CDR1 and CDR2: SEHNR, FQNEAQ (reference sequence). This CDR3 contains 17 residues. V lost 5 bases to trimming and J lost 0 bases; unmatched junction nucleotides: 9. The CDR3 loop reads CASSLTVGTSSTDTQYF. Written as DNA, the CDR3 is TGTGCCAGCAGCCTCACGGTAGGGACTAGCAGCACAGATACGCAGTATTTT.

This chain uses TRBV6-5 with TRBJ2-7; no reliable D call. The CDR3 is 16 amino acids. Germline CDR1 and CDR2: MNHEY and SVGAGI. Trimming removed 5 bases at V and 1 base at J, with 18 bases between. The chain's CDR3 is CASSTALAPSSYEQYF. CDR3 nucleotides: TGTGCCAGCAGTACAGCGTTAGCTCCCTCGTCCTACGAGCAGTACTTC.

The chain carries TRBV2 and TRBJ2-6, with D perhaps TRBD1 (5 bases). Germline-derived CDR1 and CDR2 are SNHLY and FYNNEI. V was trimmed by 6 bases and J by 2 bases, leaving 11 bases between them. This CDR3 spans 15 amino acids. The CDR3: CASRAWGAGANVLTF. In DNA form, the CDR3 reads TGTGCCAGCAGGGCTTGGGGCGCTGGGGCCAACGTCCTGACTTTC.

This clonotype was found a few times. The V call is TRBV15, the J call TRBJ2-7, with 7 nucleotides matching TRBD1. CDR1 and CDR2 from the germline V gene are LNHNV and YYDKDF (reference sequence). The CDR3 spans 15 residues. The ends lost 1 base at V and 2 bases at J; junction bases unmatched: 5. CDR3 sequence: CATSRGEGGAYEQYF. CDR3 coding DNA: TGTGCCACCAGCAGAGGGGAAGGGGGCGCCTACGAGCAGTACTTC.

The J gene is TRBJ2-7, the V gene TRBV12-3 or TRBV12-4; D unresolved. This CDR3 contains 13 residues. V lost 6 bases and J lost 7, with 16 bases in between. CDR3 loop: CASRKGPGREQYF. The CDR3 nucleotides read TGTGCCAGCAGGAAGGGCCCAGGAAGGGAGCAGTACTTC.

This CDR3 is CASSLPGVGYEQYF. As DNA, the CDR3 is TGTGCCAGCTCCCTGCCGGGGGTAGGATACGAGCAGTACTTC. V usage is TRBV18 and J usage is TRBJ2-7; weak D call: TRBD2 (6 bases). The germline CDR1 and CDR2 sequences are KGHSH and LQKENI. The ends were cut back, 6 bases at V and 4 bases at J, with 16 bases in the middle. This CDR3 contains 14 residues.

The chain combines TRBV3-1 with TRBJ2-7, with 9 bases lining up with TRBD2. Germline lookup yields CDR1 LGHDT and CDR2 YNNKEL (reference sequence). This CDR3 comprises 14 residues. V was clipped by 4 bases and J by 6 bases; unmatched bases: 7. The CDR3 DNA reads TGTGCCAGCAGCCGGTTAGCGGGAGAGCGCGAGCAGTACTTC. Translating it yields CASSRLAGEREQYF.

The chain employs TRBV5-1 and TRBJ2-5; D is perhaps TRBD2 (5 bases). The CDR3 runs 15 residues. The V gene lost 4 bases and the J gene lost 4 bases, with 17 bases spanning the gap. Per germline, CDR1 SGHRS and CDR2 YFSETQ. This CDR3 reads CASSPSLTPGETQYF. The CDR3 DNA follows: TGCGCCAGCAGCCCTAGCTTAACGCCTGGAGAGACCCAGTACTTC.

The rearrangement uses TRBV29-1 and TRBJ2-3, with D maybe TRBD2 (6 bases). The germline V and J ends were trimmed by 4 bases and 8 bases, with 22 bases remaining between them. The length of the CDR3 is 15 residues. Germline loops: CDR1 SQVTM, CDR2 ANQGSEA. This CDR3 reads CSVGGRGSVAGTQYF. In DNA form, the CDR3 reads TGCAGCGTTGGAGGGCGGGGAAGTGTCGCTGGTACGCAGTATTTT.